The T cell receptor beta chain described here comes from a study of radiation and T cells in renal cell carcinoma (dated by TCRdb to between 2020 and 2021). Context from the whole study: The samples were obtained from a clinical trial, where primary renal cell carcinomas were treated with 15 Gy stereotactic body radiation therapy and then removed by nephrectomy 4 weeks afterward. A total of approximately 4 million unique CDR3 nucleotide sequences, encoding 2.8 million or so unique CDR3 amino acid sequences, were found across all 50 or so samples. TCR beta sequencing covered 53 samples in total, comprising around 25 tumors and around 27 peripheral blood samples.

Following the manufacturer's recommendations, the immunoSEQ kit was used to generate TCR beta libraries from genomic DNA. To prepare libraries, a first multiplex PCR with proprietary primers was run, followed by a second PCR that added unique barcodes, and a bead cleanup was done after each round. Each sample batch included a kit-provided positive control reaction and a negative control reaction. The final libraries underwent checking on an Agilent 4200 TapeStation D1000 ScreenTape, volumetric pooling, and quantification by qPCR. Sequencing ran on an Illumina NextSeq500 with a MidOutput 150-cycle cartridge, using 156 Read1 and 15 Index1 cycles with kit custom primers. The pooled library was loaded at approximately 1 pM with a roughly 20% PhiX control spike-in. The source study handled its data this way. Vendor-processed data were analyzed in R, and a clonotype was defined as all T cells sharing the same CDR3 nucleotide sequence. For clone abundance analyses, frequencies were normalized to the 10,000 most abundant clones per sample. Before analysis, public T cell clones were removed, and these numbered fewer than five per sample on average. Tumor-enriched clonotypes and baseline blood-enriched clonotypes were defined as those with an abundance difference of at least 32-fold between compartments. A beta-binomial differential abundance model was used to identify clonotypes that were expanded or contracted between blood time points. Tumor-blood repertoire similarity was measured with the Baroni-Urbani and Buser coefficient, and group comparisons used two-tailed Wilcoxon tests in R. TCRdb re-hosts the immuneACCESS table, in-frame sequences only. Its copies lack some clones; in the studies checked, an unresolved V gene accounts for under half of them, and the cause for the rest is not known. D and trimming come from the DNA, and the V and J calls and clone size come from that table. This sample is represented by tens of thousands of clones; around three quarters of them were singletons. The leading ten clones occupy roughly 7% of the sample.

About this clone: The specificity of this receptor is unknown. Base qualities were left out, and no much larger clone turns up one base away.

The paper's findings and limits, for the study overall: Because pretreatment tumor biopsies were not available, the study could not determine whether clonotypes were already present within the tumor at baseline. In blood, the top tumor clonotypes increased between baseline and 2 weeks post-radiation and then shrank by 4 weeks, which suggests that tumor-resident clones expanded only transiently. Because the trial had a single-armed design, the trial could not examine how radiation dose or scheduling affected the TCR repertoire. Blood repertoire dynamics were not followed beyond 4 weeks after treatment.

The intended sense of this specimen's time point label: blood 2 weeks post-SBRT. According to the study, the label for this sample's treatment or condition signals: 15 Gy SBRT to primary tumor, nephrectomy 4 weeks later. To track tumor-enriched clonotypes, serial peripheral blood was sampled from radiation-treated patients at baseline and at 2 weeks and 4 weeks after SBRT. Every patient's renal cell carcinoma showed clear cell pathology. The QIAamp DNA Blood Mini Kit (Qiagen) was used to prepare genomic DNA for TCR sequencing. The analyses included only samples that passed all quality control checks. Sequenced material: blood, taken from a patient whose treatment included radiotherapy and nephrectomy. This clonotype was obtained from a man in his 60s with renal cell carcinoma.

DNA sequence: TGTGCCAGCAGTTACTCGAGTTCAGGGTCGAACACCATATATTTT. This yields the protein CASSYSSSGSNTIYF. The sequence joins TRBV6-5 to TRBJ1-3; TRBD1 is possibly the D segment (5 matching bases). The germline ends are 13 bases apart after V is trimmed by 0 bases and J by 7 bases. The germline V gene supplies CDR1 MNHEY and CDR2 SVGAGI. There are 15 amino acids in the CDR3, from cysteine to phenylalanine inclusive. CDR3 DNA is the only sequence kept; it has 45 bases, read in frame from the first base.